Listed here are 13 T cell receptor beta chains from one sample, sequenced in a study of shared clonotypes between healthy human individuals. Produced via immunoSEQ multiplex PCR; TCRdb's table is partial and in-frame only. The table lists over 2 million clones, roughly 94% of them singletons, with 0.13% in the top ten. Sequencing was performed on naive CD4+ T cells sorted from blood. Sample subset: CD45RA+ positively selected. The receptors derive from a man aged 18-30 years in good health.

Details on this clone: A much larger clone sits a single nucleotide away, making a read error possible. At the DNA level, this CDR3 is encoded by other sequences in the same sample as well. The V and J genes are TRBV6-6 and TRBJ1-5, with D unresolved. CDR3 length: 13 amino acids. From germline, CDR1 is MNHNY and CDR2 SVGAGI (reference sequence). The V end lost 5 bases, the J end lost 1 base, and 6 bases lay between the germline ends. CDR3 sequence reads: CASSVGSNQPQHF. CDR3 DNA sequence: TGTGCCAGCAGTGTGGGGAGCAATCAGCCCCAGCATTTT.

This clone was counted a single time. The chain couples TRBV6-1 to TRBJ2-5; possibly TRBD1 or TRBD2 for D (5 bases each). Germline assignment: CDR1 MNHNS and CDR2 SASEGT. Trimming left V 4 bases short and J 6 bases short, with 15 bases between. The CDR3 spans 14 residues. CDR3 sequence reads: CASSGEGRWKTQYF. The CDR3 bases are TGTGCCAGCAGTGGAGAGGGACGGTGGAAGACCCAGTACTTC.

The V call is TRBV11-2, the J call TRBJ2-1; TRBD2 is a possible D gene (5 bases). This CDR3 is 15 amino acids long. V was trimmed by 3 bases and J by 6 bases, leaving 15 bases between them. Germline V gives CDR1 SGHAT, CDR2 FQNNGV. CDR3 residues: CASSFTRGWGNEQFF. DNA for the CDR3: TGTGCCAGCAGCTTCACTAGAGGGTGGGGCAATGAGCAGTTCTTC.

The gene calls are TRBV5-1 and TRBJ2-2; TRBD2 is a possible D gene (7 bases). The CDR3 consists of 14 residues. Deletions cut 3 bases from V and 6 bases from J, with 12 bases between. In germline, CDR1 is SGHRS, CDR2 YFSETQ. This chain's CDR3 is CASSSEGGPGELFF. Here the CDR3 DNA reads TGCGCCAGCAGCTCCGAGGGGGGGCCCGGGGAGCTGTTTTTT.

Only one count was recorded for this clone. This chain uses TRBV5-1 with TRBJ2-7; 7 nucleotides align to TRBD1. Germline values: CDR1 SGHRS, CDR2 YFSETQ. The CDR3 length is 13 residues. The V and J ends lost 6 bases and 5 bases, in that order; junction bases with no gene match: 8. The CDR3 loop is CASTYTGADEQYF. The CDR3 DNA follows: TGCGCCAGCACCTATACAGGGGCGGACGAGCAGTACTTC.

This chain joins TRBV2 and TRBJ2-3; possibly TRBD1 for D (5 bases). V lost 6 bases to trimming and J lost 6 bases, with 7 bases between them. Germline V gene sequence: CDR1 SNHLY, CDR2 FYNNEI. The CDR3 is 11 amino acids. In DNA form, the CDR3 reads TGTGCCAGCAGCTCAGGGGATACGCAGTATTTT. Encoded protein: CASSSGDTQYF.

This clone was observed once. The gene calls are TRBV2 and TRBJ2-7, with 11 bases fitting TRBD2. With V trimmed by 7 bases and J by 3 bases, 5 bases remained unmatched. The CDR3 has 14 residues. Germline CDR1 and CDR2: SNHLY and FYNNEI. The CDR3 is CASTETSGNYEQYF. As DNA, the CDR3 is TGTGCCAGCACTGAGACTAGCGGGAACTACGAGCAGTACTTC. The entire variable domain, with the rest obtained from reference TRBV2 and TRBJ2-7, is as follows: EPEVTQTPSHQVTQMGQEVILRCVPISNHLYFYWYRQILGQKVEFLVSFYNNEISEKSEIFDDQFSVERPDGSNFTLKIRSTKLEDSAMYFCASTETSGNYEQYFGPGTRLTVT.

This chain connects TRBV30 to TRBJ1-1, with 8 bases lining up with TRBD1. This CDR3 spans 15 amino acids. With 3 bases clipped from V and 0 bases from J, the junction kept 6 bases outside the gene matches. From germline, CDR1 is GTSNPN and CDR2 SVGIG (reference sequence). For the CDR3, the DNA is TGTGCCTGGAGGGGGACAGGAATCATGAACACTGAAGCTTTCTTT. Its protein is CAWRGTGIMNTEAFF.

The rearrangement uses TRBV11-2 and TRBJ2-5; 7 bases are shared with TRBD2. Looked up from germline, CDR1 is SGHAT and CDR2 is FQNNGV. The CDR3 extends over 16 amino acids. V shed 5 bases and J 7 bases; nucleotides not matched to a gene: 16. CDR3 amino acids: CASSQTVLRREGTQYF. The CDR3 DNA reads TGTGCCAGCAGCCAGACCGTCCTACGGAGGGAGGGGACCCAGTACTTC. The complete variable domain, with remaining parts taken from reference TRBV11-2 and TRBJ2-5, reads EAGVAQSPRYKIIEKRQSVAFWCNPISGHATLYWYQQILGQGPKLLIQFQNNGVVDDSQLPKDRFSAERLKGVDSTLKIQPAKLEDSAVYLCASSQTVLRREGTQYFGPGTRLLVL.

V is TRBV6-1 and J is TRBJ2-7; 16 nucleotides line up with TRBD2. The length of the CDR3 is 15 residues. V lost 6 bases and J lost 9; bases outside the gene matches: 8. From germline, CDR1 is MNHNS and CDR2 SASEGT. CDR3 in amino acids: CASSPPGLAGGSQYF. The CDR3 nucleotides are TGTGCCAGCAGCCCGCCGGGACTAGCGGGGGGGTCGCAGTACTTC.

The chain carries TRBV7-9 and TRBJ1-1, with unresolved D. The CDR3 length is 13 residues. Germline loops: CDR1 SEHNR, CDR2 FQNEAQ (reference sequence). The ends were cut back, 5 bases at V and 5 bases at J, with 12 bases in the middle. For the CDR3, the DNA is TGTGCCAGCAGCACGGACTCGGGAACTGAAGCTTTCTTT. Translating it yields CASSTDSGTEAFF.

Regarding this clone: Other DNA sequences from this sample encode an identical CDR3 as well. The chain uses TRBV6-5 and TRBJ1-5, with a tentative D call TRBD1 (5 bases). This CDR3 has 14 amino acids. Germline CDR1 reads MNHEY; CDR2 reads SVGAGI. V gave up 2 bases and J gave up 2 bases, with 7 bases separating them. The CDR3 DNA reads TGTGCCAGCAGTTACGGGGGGGGCAATCAGCCCCAGCATTTT. This translates into CASSYGGGNQPQHF.

The rearrangement links TRBV5-4 to TRBJ2-3; D perhaps matches TRBD2 (5 bases). This CDR3 has 20 residues. Looked up from germline, CDR1 is SGHNT and CDR2 is YYREEE (reference sequence). Between the trimmed V and J ends, which lost 4 bases and 0 bases, there was a span of 27 bases. This chain's CDR3 is CASSPPGNPLTPSSTDTQYF. CDR3 bases: TGTGCCAGCAGCCCACCGGGAAACCCACTTACCCCTTCTAGCACAGATACGCAGTATTTT.